This entry features one TCR beta chain sequence. The data originate from a study of cytomegalovirus exposure and HLA in healthy donors. Study-level background: An earlier analysis identified 120 million or so unique TCR beta sequences in about 179 million T cells.

The germline V gene encodes CDR1 SGHNT and CDR2 YENEEA. Trimming took 0 bases from V and 7 from J, leaving 12 bases between them. The CDR3 is 15 residues long. Use of 60 Vbeta and 13 Jbeta primers characterized the PCR. This table comes from immunoSEQ multiplex PCR, and its TCRdb copy is limited to in-frame clones, with some not included. The table has roughly 200,000 clones, around 80% seen once. This chain connects TRBV11-3 to TRBJ2-2; D may be TRBD2 (6 bases). Sequencing was done on a sample of PBMCs. This TCR came from a man aged 35 to 55 in good health and CMV-seronegative. Here the CDR3 reads CASSLDFQGGGELFF. Here the CDR3 DNA reads TGTGCCAGCAGCTTAGATTTTCAGGGAGGCGGGGAGCTGTTTTTT.